This T cell receptor beta chain came from a study of Graves' ophthalmopathy and Graves' hyperthyroidism. Study overall: Blood was drawn at initial diagnosis, before any treatment. Findings and caveats of the study: Blood also held most thyroid clonotypes expanded above 0.001 frequency.

Germline V gene lookup returns CDR1 ENHRY and CDR2 SYGVKD. This CDR3 contains 14 residues. V lost 10 bases to trimming and J lost 0 bases, with 13 bases between them. Presentation of ophthalmopathy in the donors involved moderate-to-severe activity, CAS ≥3, NOSPECS ≥4 and a duration under 3 months. Patients were diagnosed from clinical symptoms, serum thyroxine, TRAb, thyroid ultrasound and orbital computed tomography. This clonotype has more than one count but fewer than ten. Its antigen is currently unknown. Amplification of the TCR beta CDR3 regions used RNA transcripts (as template). HTBI-primed RT-PCR formed the first round, and a multiplex PCR formed the second. TCRdb redid the calling of the multiplex PCR reads with MiXCR, one entry per CDR3 protein. The sample holds more than 550,000 distinct CDR3 sequences, under 50% seen once.

The chain couples TRBV10-3 to TRBJ1-3; D call uncertain. Sequencing input: peripheral blood. The receptor was derived from an adult man with Graves' ophthalmopathy. Written as DNA, the CDR3 is TGTGCCAGCAGCTTAAACCGCTCTGGAAACACCATATATTTT. Encoded protein: CASSLNRSGNTIYF.